The present T cell receptor (beta chain) was sequenced within a study of T cell repertoires in cytomegalovirus infection. Study overall: Public signatures in TCR beta pointed to CMV infection and matching HLA type.

V lost 1 base to trimming and J lost 1 base, with 5 bases between them. The CDR3 runs 14 residues. Germline-derived CDR1 and CDR2 are SEHNR and FQNEAQ (reference sequence). This clonotype was detected many times. Its target is unknown. MiXCR, applied by TCRdb to the reads, yields one record per CDR3 protein. The repertoire holds 200,000 to 300,000 distinct CDR3 sequences, with over 8% as singletons. General study results and limits: Pooled public TCR beta family frequency picked out CMV carriers with the relevant HLA. HLA-C-restricted CMV clonotypes gave the most frequent clonotype in two of eight donors.

The specimen was PBMCs. The chain uses TRBV7-9 and TRBJ1-3; D call uncertain. This TCR was recovered from a human donor in good health (CMV status not recorded). Some clones in this sample may be carry-over from other donors' samples. CDR3 DNA sequence: TGTGCCAGCAGCTTAGGGGATTCTGGAAACACCATATATTTT. Translation: CASSLGDSGNTIYF.